The source of this T cell receptor beta chain is a study of Graves' ophthalmopathy and Graves' hyperthyroidism. Germline CDR1 KGHDR, CDR2 SFDVKD. The CDR3 sequence is 14 residues long. Using RNA transcripts, the TCR beta CDR3 regions were amplified. The first-round RT-PCR employed HTBI primers together with the Qiagen OneStep RT-PCR kit. A multiplex PCR was then performed as the second round. TCRdb redid the calling of the multiplex PCR reads with MiXCR, one entry per CDR3 protein. The table lists a few hundred thousand distinct CDR3 sequences, under 40% of them singletons. What was sequenced was peripheral blood or thyroid tissue (not recorded which). The chain is built from TRBV24-1 and TRBJ2-1; D remains ambiguous. The end of the DNA is better explained by TRBJ2-7, so the J call may be wrong. The receptor was derived from an adult man with Graves' hyperthyroidism. The CDR3 bases are TGTGCCACCAGAGACAAAGGCTCCTACAATGAGCAGTACTTC. This encodes CATRDKGSYNEQYF.